A selection of T cell receptor beta chains follows, all from one sample in a study of cytomegalovirus exposure and HLA in healthy donors. TCRdb's copy holds only in-frame clones and misses some; the assay was immunoSEQ multiplex PCR. This table holds about 120,000 clones, 77% found once. Sequencing was carried out using PBMCs. The source of these receptors is a human donor in good health. Both conserved end residues are part of each CDR3.

J gene,V gene,CDR3 length,CDR3 protein
TRBJ2-5,TRBV5-6,15,CASSSRGQAKETQYF
TRBJ1-1,TRBV2,14,CASRKGVLNTEAFF
.,TRBV19,13,CASSITLVGEQYF
TRBJ2-2,TRBV6-4,17,CASKRGDEREEAGELFF
TRBJ2-2,TRBV28,13,CASSLDSTGELFF
TRBJ2-3,TRBV28,16,CASSLWISNPTDTQYF
TRBJ1-2,TRBV2,15,CASSEETGYHYGYTF
TRBJ2-7,TRBV2,15,CASSRLAGGHDEQYF
TRBJ2-1,TRBV28,15,CASSFPSPSDNEQFF
.,TRBV10-3,13,CAISRDSSYEQYF
TRBJ1-1,TRBV20-1,11,CSAGQETEAFF
TRBJ1-1,TRBV7-8,14,CASTWGGISTEAFF
TRBJ2-7,TRBV2,14,CASSAWTGTGEQYF
TRBJ1-1,TRBV10-1,15,CASSESGQGNTEAFF
TRBJ2-3,TRBV7-8,17,CASSLAFSGGSTDTQYF
TRBJ2-1,TRBV7-2,13,CASSSRAGGEQFF
TRBJ1-2,TRBV11-2,17,CASSSIPGGQGNYGYTF
TRBJ1-2,TRBV19,13,CAADRGPGYGYTF